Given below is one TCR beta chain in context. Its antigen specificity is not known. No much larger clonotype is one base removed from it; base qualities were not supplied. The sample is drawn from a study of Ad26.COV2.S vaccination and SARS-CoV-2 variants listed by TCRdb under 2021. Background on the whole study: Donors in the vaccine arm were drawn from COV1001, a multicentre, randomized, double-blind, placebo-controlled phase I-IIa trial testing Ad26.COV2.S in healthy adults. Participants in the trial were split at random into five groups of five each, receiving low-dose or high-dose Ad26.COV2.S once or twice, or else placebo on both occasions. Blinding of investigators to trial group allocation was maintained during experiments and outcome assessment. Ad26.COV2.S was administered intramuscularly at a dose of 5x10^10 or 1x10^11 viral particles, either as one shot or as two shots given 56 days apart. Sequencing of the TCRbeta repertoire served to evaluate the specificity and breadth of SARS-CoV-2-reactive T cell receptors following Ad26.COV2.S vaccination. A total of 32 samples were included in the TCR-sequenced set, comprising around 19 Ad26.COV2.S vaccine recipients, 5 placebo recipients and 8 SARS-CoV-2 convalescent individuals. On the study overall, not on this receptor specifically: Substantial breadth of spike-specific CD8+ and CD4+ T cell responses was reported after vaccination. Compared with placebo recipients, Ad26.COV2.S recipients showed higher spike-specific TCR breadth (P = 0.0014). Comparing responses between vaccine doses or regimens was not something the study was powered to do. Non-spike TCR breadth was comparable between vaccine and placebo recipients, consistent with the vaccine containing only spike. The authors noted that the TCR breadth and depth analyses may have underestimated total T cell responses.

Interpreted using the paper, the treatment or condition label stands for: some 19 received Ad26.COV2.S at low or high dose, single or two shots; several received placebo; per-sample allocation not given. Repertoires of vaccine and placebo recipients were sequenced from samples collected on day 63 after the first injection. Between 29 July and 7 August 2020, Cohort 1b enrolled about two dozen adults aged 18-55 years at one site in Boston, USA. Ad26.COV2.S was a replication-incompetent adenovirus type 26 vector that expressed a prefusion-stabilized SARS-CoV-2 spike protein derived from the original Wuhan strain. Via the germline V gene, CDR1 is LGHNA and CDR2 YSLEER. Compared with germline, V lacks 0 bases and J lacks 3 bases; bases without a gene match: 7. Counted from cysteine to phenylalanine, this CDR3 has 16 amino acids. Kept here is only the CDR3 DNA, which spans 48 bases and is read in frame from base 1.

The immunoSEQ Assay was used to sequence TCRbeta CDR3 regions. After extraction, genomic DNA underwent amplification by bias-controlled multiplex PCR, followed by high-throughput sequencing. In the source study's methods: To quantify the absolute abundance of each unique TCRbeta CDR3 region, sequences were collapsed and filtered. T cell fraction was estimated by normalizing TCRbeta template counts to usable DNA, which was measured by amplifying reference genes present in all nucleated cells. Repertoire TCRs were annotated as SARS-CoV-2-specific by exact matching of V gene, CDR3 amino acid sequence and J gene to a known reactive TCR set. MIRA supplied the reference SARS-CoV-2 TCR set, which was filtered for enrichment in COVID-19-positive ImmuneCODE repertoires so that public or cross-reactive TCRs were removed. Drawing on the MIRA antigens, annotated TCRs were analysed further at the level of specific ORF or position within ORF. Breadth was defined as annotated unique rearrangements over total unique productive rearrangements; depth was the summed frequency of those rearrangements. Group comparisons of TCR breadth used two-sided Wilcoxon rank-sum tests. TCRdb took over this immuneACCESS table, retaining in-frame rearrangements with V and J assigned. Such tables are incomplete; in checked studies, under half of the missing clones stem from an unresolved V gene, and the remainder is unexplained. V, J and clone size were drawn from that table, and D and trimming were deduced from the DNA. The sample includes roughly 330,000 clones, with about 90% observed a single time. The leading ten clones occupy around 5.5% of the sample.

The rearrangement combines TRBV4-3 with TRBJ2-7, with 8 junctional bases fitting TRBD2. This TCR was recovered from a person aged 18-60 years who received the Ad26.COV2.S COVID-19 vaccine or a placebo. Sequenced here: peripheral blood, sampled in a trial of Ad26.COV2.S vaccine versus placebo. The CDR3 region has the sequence CASSQDRGGVGYEQYF. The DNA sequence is TGCGCCAGCAGCCAAGATCGGGGGGGGGTCGGCTACGAGCAGTACTTC.